This T cell receptor beta chain was identified in a study of shared clonotypes between healthy human individuals. CDR3 length equals 14 residues. Germline CDR1 and CDR2: MNHNS and SASEGT. The V segment lost 6 bases and the J segment 1 base; nucleotides outside the gene matches: 4. Study findings and constraints: Among non-shared clonotypes, generation probabilities were lower than among those shared by all four donors.

The sample holds a few counts of this clone. The antigen is undetermined. The repertoire was sequenced with immunoSEQ multiplex PCR; TCRdb's copy has only in-frame clones and lacks some. This table holds roughly 2,300,000 clones, about 90% found once. The study separated CD4+ cells into CD45RA+ naive and CD45RA-negative memory subsets. The origin of this receptor is a man between 18 and 35 years old in good health. Some clones in this sample may be carry-over from other donors' samples. Sequencing was performed on naive CD4+ T cells from PBMCs. Stated subset: CD45RA+ positively selected. The V call is TRBV6-1, the J call TRBJ2-7, with TRBD1 matching 9 bases. CDR3 sequence reads: CASRSGQGSYEQYF. CDR3 nucleotides: TGTGCCAGCAGATCCGGACAGGGGTCCTACGAGCAGTACTTC.